The text below deals with one TCR beta chain. What it binds is unknown. The sample belongs to a study of cytomegalovirus exposure and HLA in healthy donors. Study-level points and caveats: Later on, a genetic analysis was performed. It linked a missense variant in DCLRE1C with V- and J-gene trimming of TCR beta.

The CDR3 sequence is 12 residues long. Trimming removed 8 bases at V and 6 bases at J, with 8 bases between. Germline loops: CDR1 SNHLY, CDR2 FYNNEI. PCR employed 60 Vbeta and 13 Jbeta primers. Authors' processing steps: An analysis that came later counted 80 million or so unique TCR beta chains, 9 million to 12 million shared. Profiling relied on immunoSEQ multiplex PCR, and the TCRdb table lists in-frame clones only, not all of them. The V and J calls and clone size come from that table; D and trimming were worked out from the DNA. The table shows around 120,000 clones, with roughly 80% occurring only once.

The source material was PBMCs. The receptor was isolated from a man over 45 in good health and CMV-seronegative. The chain uses TRBV2 and TRBJ1-6, with D possibly TRBD1 on 6 matching bases. DNA for the CDR3: TGTGCCAGCTACAGGGTTAATTCACCCCTCCACTTT. It codes for CASYRVNSPLHF. Together with reference TRBV2 and TRBJ1-6, the CDR3 gives the full variable domain: EPEVTQTPSHQVTQMGQEVILRCVPISNHLYFYWYRQILGQKVEFLVSFYNNEISEKSEIFDDQFSVERPDGSNFTLKIRSTKLEDSAMYFCASYRVNSPLHFGNGTRLTVT.